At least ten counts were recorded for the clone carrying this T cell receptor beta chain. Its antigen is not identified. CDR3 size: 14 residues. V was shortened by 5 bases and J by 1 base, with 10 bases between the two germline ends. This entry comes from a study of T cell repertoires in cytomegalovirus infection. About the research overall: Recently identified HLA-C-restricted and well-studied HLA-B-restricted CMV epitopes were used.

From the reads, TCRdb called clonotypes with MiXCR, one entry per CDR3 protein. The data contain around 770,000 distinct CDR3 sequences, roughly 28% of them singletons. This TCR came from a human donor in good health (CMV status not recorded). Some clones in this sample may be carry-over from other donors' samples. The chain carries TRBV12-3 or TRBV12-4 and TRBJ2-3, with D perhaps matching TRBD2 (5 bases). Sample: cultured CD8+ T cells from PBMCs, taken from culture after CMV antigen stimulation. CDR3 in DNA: TGTGCCAGCAGTCCACCGCGGGGCACAGATACGCAGTATTTT. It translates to CASSPPRGTDTQYF.